The clone carrying this T cell receptor (beta chain) was recorded a few times. As yet, its antigen is unknown. Without any cell sorting, about 19-30 mg of bulk tissue yielded co-extracted RNA and DNA. The patients presented with primary liver carcinoma, which was managed through surgical resection. The data originate from a study of tumor-infiltrating lymphocytes in primary liver carcinoma. Broader study findings: Only about 7-24% of top clones were detected in each of the five tumor regions.

From around 530 ng of total RNA, TCR beta-specific cDNA was reverse-transcribed using a constant-region primer. Construction of TCR beta libraries relied on three successive nested multiplex PCR rounds employing slightly modified ARM-PCR. Two initial PCR rounds of around 9 cycles each paired TRBV1-TRBV30 forward primers with a C-beta reverse primer. TCRdb passed the multiplex PCR reads through MiXCR, listing each CDR3 protein once. The table includes 95,000 to 150,000 distinct CDR3 sequences, 50% to 65% detected once. V lost 6 bases, J lost 8 bases, and 16 bases lay in between. Germline values: CDR1 MNHNS, CDR2 SASEGT. The length of the CDR3 is 13 residues.

Sequencing was carried out using liver tumor tissue from sampling region 1. Indicated subset: tumor region T1, superior pole. The TCR comes from a woman aged 60-70 years with primary liver carcinoma and hepatitis B virus infection. V is TRBV6-1 and J is TRBJ1-2; a possible D gene is TRBD1 (6 bases). The CDR3 protein is CASSQSGAWGYTF. The CDR3 DNA reads as TGTGCCAGCAGCCAATCGGGGGCTTGGGGCTACACCTTC.